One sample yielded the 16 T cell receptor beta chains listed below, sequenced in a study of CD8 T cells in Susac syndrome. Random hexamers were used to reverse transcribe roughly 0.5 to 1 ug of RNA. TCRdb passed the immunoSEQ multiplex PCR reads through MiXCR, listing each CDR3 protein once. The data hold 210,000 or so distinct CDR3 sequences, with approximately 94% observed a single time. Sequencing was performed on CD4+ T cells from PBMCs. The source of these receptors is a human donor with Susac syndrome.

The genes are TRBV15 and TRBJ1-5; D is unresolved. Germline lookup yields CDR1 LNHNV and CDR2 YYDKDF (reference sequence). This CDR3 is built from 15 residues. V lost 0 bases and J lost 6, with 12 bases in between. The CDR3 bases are TGTGCCACCAGCAGAGAAGGGCAGTTTGGTCAGCCCCAGCATTTT. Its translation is CATSREGQFGQPQHF. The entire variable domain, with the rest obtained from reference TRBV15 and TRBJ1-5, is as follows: DAMVIQNPRYQVTQFGKPVTLSCSQTLNHNVMYWYQQKSSQAPKLLFHYYDKDFNNEADTPDNFQSRRPNTSFCFLDIRSPGLGDTAMYLCATSREGQFGQPQHFGDGTRLSIL.

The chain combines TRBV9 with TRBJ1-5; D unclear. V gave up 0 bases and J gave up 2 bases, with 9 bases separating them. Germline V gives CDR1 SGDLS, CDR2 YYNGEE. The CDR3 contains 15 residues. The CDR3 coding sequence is TGTGCCAGCAGCGTAGAGCCAGAACGCAATCAGCCCCAGCATTTT. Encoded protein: CASSVEPERNQPQHF.

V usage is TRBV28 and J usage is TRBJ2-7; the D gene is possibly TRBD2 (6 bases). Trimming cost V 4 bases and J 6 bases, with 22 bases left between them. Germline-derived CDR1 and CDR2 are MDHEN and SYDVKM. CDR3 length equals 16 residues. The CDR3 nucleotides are TGTGCCAGCAGTTCCCCGGGGATAGCGGTCACTGGCGAGCAGTACTTC. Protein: CASSSPGIAVTGEQYF.

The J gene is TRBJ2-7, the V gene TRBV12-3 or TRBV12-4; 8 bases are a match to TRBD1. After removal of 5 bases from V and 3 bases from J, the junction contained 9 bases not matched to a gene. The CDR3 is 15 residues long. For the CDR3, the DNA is TGTGCCAGCAGTGCGGGACAGGTGGCGAACTACGAGCAGTACTTC. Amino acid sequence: CASSAGQVANYEQYF.

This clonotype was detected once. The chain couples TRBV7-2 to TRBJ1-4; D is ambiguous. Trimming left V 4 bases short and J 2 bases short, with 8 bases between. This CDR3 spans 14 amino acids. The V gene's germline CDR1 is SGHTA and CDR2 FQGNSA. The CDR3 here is CASSSRTTNEKLFF. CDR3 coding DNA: TGTGCCAGCAGCTCGCGAACGACTAATGAAAAACTGTTTTTT.

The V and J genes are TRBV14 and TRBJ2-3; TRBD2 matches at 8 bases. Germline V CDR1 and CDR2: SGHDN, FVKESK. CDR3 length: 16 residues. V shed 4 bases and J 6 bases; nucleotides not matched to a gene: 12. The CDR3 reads CASSPLGSGAMDTQYF. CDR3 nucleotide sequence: TGTGCCAGCAGCCCCCTGGGTAGCGGGGCCATGGATACGCAGTATTTT. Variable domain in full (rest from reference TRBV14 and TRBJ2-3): EAGVTQFPSHSVIEKGQTVTLRCDPISGHDNLYWYRRVMGKEIKFLLHFVKESKQDESGMPNNRFLAERTGGTYSTLKVQPAELEDSGVYFCASSPLGSGAMDTQYFGPGTRLTVL.

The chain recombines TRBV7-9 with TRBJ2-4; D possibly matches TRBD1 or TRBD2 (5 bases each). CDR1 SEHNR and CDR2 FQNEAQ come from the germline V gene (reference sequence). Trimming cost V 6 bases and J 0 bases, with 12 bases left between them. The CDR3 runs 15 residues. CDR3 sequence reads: CASSWDGIAKNIQYF. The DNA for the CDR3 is TGTGCCAGCAGTTGGGACGGGATAGCCAAAAACATTCAGTACTTC.

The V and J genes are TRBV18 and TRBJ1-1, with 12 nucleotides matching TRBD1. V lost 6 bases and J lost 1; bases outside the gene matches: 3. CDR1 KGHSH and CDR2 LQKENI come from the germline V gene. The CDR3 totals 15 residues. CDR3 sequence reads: CASSLGQGANTEAFF. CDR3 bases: TGTGCCAGCTCGCTGGGACAGGGGGCGAACACTGAAGCTTTCTTT. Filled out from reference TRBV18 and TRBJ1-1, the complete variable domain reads NAGVMQNPRHLVRRRGQEARLRCSPMKGHSHVYWYRQLPEEGLKFMVYLQKENIIDESGMPKERFSAEFPKEGPSILRIQQVVRGDSAAYFCASSLGQGANTEAFFGQGTRLTVV.

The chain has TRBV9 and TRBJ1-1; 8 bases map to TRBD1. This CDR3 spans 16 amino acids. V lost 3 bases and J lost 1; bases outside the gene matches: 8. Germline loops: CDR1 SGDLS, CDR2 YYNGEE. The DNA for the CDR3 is TGTGCCAGCAGCGCCAACCCAGGGGGCTCGAACACTGAAGCTTTCTTT. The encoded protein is CASSANPGGSNTEAFF.

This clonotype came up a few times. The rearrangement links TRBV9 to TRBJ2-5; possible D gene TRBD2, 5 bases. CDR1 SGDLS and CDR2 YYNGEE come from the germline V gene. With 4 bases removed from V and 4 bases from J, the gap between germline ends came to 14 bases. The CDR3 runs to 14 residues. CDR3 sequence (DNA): TGTGCCAGCAGCCTCGGGCCCGGAGGAGAGACCCAGTACTTC. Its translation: CASSLGPGGETQYF.

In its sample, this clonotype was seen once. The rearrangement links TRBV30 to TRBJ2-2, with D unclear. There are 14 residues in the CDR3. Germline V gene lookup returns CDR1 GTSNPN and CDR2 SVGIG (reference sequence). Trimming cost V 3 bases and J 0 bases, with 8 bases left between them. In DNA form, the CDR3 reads TGTGCCTGGAGAAAGGGCGCGAACACCGGGGAGCTGTTTTTT. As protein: CAWRKGANTGELFF.

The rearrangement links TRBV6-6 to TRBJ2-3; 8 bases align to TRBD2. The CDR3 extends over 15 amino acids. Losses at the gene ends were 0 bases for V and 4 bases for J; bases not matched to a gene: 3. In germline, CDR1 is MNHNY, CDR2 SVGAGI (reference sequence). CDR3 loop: CASSYSGLDADTQYF. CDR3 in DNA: TGTGCCAGCAGTTACTCGGGACTAGACGCAGATACGCAGTATTTT.

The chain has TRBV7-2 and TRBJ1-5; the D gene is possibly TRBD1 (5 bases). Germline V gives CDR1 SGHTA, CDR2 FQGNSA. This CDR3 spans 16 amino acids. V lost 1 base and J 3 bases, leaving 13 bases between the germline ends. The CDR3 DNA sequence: TGTGCCAGCAGCTTAGTTCTCGGGGGGACCAATCAGCCCCAGCATTTT. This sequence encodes CASSLVLGGTNQPQHF.

The CDR3 spells CASVPQASNEQFF. CDR3 sequence (DNA): TGTGCCAGTGTACCGCAGGCGAGCAATGAGCAGTTCTTC. The chain recombines TRBV6-2 or TRBV6-3 with TRBJ2-1; no definite D call. The CDR3 totals 13 residues. Trimming took 9 bases from V and 6 from J, leaving 15 bases between them. Germline CDR1 reads MNHEY; CDR2 reads SVGEGT.

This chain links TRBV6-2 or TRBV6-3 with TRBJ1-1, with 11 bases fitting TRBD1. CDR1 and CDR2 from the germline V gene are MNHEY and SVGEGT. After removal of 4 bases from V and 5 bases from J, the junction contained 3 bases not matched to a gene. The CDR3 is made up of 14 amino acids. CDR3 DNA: TGTGCCAGCAGTTCCGGGACAGGGGGAACTGAAGCTTTCTTT. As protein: CASSSGTGGTEAFF.

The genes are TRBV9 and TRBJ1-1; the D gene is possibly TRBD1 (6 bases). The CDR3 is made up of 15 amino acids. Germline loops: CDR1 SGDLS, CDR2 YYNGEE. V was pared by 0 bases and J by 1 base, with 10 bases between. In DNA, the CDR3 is TGTGCCAGCAGCGTAGCTCCGGACAGGAACACTGAAGCTTTCTTT. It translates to CASSVAPDRNTEAFF.